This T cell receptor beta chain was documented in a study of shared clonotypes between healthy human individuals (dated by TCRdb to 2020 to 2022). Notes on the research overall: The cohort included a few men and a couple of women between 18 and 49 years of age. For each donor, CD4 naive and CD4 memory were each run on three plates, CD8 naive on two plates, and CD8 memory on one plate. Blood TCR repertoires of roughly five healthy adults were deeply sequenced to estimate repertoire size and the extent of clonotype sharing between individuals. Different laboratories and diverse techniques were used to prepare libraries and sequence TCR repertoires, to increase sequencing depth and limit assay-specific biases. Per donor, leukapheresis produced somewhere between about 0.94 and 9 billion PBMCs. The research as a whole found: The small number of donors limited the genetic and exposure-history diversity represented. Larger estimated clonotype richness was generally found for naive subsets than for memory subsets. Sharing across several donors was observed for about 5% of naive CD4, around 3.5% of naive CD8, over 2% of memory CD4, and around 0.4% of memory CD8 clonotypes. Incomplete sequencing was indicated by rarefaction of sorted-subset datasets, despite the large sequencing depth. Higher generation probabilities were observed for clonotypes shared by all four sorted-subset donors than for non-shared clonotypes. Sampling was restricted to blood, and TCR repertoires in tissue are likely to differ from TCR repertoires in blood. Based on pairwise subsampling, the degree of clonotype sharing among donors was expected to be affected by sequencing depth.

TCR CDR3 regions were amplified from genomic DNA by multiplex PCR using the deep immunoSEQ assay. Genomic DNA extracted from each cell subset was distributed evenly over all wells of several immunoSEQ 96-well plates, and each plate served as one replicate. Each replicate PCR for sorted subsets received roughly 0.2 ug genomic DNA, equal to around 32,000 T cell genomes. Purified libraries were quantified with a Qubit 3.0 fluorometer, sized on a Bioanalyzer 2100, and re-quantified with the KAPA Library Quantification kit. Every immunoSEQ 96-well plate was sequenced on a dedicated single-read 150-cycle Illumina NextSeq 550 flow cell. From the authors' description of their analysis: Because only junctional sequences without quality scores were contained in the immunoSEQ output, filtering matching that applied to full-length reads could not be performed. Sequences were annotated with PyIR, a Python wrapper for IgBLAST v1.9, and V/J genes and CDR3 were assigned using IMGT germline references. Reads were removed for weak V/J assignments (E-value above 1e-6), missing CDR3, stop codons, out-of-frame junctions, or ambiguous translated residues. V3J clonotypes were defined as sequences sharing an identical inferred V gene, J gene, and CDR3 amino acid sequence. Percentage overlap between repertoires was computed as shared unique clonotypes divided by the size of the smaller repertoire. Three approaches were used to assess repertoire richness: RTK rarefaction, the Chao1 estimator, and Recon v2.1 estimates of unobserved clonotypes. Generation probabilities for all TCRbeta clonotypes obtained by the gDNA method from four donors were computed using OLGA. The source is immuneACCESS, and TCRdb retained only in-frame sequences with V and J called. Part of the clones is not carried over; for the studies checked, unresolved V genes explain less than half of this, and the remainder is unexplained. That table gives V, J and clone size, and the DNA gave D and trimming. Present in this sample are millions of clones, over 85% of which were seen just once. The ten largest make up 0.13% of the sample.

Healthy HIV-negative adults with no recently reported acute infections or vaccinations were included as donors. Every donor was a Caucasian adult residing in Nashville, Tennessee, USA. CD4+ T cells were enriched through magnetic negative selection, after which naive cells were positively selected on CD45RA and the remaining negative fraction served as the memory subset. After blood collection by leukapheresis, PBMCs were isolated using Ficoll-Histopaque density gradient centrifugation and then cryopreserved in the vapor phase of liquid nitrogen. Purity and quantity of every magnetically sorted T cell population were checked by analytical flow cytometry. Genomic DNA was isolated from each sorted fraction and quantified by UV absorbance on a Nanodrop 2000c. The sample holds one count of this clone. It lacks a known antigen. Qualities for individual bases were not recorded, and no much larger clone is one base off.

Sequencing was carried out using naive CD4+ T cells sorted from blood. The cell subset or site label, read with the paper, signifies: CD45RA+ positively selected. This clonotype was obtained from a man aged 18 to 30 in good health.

The CDR3 here reads CASSRIGQGVEKLFF. At the DNA level, the sequence is TGTGCCAGCAGCCGGATTGGACAGGGTGTAGAAAAACTGTTTTTT. The rearranged segments are TRBV25-1 and TRBJ1-4; TRBD1 matches 8 bases in the middle. V loses 6 bases at its end and J loses 8 bases; junction bases beyond the gene matches: 11. The CDR3 numbers 15 residues from cysteine through phenylalanine. This entry keeps only the CDR3 DNA: 45 bases, framed from base 1. From a lookup of the germline V gene, CDR1 and CDR2 are MGHDK and SYGVNS.